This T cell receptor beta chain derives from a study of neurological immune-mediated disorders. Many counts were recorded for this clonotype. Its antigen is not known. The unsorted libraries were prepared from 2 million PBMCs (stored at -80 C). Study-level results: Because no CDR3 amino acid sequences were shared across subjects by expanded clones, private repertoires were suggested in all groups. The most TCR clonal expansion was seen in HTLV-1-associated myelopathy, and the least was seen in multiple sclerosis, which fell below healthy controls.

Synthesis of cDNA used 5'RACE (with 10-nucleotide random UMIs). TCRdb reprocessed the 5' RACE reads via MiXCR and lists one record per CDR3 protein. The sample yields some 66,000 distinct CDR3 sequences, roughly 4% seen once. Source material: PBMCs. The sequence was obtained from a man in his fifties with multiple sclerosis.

CDR3 region: CASSYQARTGELFF. The CDR3 DNA reads as TGCGCCAGCAGCTACCAAGCCCGGACCGGGGAGCTGTTTTTT. V gene TRBV4-1 combines with J gene TRBJ2-2; D uncertain. Germline lookup yields CDR1 MGHRA and CDR2 YSYEKL. The CDR3 length is 14 residues. V was pared by 5 bases and J by 5 bases, with 12 bases between.